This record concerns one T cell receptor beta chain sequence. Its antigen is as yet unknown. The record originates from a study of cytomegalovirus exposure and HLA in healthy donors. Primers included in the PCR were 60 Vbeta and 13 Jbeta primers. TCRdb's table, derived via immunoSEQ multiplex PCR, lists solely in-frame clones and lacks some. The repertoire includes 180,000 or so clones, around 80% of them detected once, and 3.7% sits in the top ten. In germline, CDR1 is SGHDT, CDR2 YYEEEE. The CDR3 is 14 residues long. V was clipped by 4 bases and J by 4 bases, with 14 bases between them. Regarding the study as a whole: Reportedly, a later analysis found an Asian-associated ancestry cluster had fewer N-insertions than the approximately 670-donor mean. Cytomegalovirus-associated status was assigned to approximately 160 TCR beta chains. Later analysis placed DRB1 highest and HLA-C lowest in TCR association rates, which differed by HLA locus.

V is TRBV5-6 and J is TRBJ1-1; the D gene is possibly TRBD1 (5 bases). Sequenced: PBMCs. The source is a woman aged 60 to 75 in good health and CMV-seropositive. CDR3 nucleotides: TGTGCCAGCAGCCGGGACGGGGGAATCACTGAAGCTTTCTTT. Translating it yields CASSRDGGITEAFF.